This T cell receptor beta chain was captured in a study of shared clonotypes between healthy human individuals. Findings and caveats of the study: Lower generation probabilities were found for non-shared clonotypes than for those shared by all four donors. Several donors held about 5% of naive CD4 clonotypes in common. A limitation of the genetic and exposure-history diversity represented arose from few donors.

Comment on this clone: What it binds is not known.

Clones were read by immunoSEQ multiplex PCR, and TCRdb kept only the in-frame ones, dropping some. The repertoire holds a few million clones, with roughly 93% as singletons. CDR1 and CDR2 from the germline V gene are SEHNR and FQNEAQ (reference sequence). This CDR3 has 19 amino acids. The J segment lost 3 bases and the V segment lost 4 bases, leaving 15 bases of the junction unmatched. The split of CD4+ cells yielded CD45RA+ naive and CD45RA-negative memory subsets. The V and J genes are TRBV7-9 and TRBJ2-6; TRBD2 agrees at 7 bases. Specimen: naive CD4+ T cells from PBMCs. Subset of the sample: CD45RA+ positively selected. The TCR originated in a man younger than 35 in good health. Some clones in this sample may be carry-over from other donors' samples. CDR3 in amino acids: CASSSRGDGLHGGANVLTF. For the CDR3, the DNA is TGTGCCAGCAGCTCCCGGGGGGACGGATTGCATGGTGGGGCCAACGTCCTGACTTTC.